This T cell receptor (beta chain) derives from a study of cytomegalovirus exposure and HLA in healthy donors. Findings and limits, study-wide: A previous analysis found most TCR beta V segments productive roughly 87% or roughly 30% of the time.

Each donor was nominally healthy when sampled (though unrecorded immune exposures were likely). This clone has a single count. Its matching antigen is unknown. Primers included in the PCR were 60 Vbeta and 13 Jbeta primers. Some clones are missing from TCRdb's copy, which holds only in-frame ones; the method was immunoSEQ multiplex PCR. The sample holds 200,000 or so clones, about 77% seen once. Germline CDR1 and CDR2: SNHLY and FYNNEI. The CDR3 covers 13 residues. V was trimmed by 8 bases and J by 5 bases, leaving 13 bases between them. The source material was PBMCs. The TCR sequence derives from a woman aged 30 to 39 in good health and CMV-seropositive. J is TRBJ2-4 and V is TRBV2; D may be TRBD2 (5 bases). This CDR3 is CASSGGGENIQYF. The CDR3 bases are TGTGCCAGCTCCGGAGGAGGTGAAAACATTCAGTACTTC.